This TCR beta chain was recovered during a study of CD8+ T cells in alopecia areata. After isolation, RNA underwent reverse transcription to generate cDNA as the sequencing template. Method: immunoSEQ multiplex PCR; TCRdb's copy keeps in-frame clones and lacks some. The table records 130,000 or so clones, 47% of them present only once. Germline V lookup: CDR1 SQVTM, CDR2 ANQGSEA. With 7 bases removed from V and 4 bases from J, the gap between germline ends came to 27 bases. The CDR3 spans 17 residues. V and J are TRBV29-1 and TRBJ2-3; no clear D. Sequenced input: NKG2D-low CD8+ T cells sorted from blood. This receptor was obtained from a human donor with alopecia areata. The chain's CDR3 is CSALRGDEVKGSDTQYF. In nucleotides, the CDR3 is TGCAGCGCGCTCCGAGGAGACGAAGTGAAGGGTTCAGATACGCAGTATTTT.